What follows are 14 T cell receptor beta chains derived from one specimen sequenced in a study of patients and donors after allogeneic stem cell transplantation. TCRdb recomputed calls from the RT-PCR reads with MiXCR, one row per CDR3 protein. This table holds approximately 140,000 distinct CDR3 sequences, about two fifths found once. The sequenced material came from blood, either unsorted or a sorted T cell fraction (not recorded which). Receptor source: a human donor who was either an allogeneic HSCT recipient or a stem cell or donor lymphocyte infusion donor (not recorded which). It is not recorded whose cells these are; they may come from a transplant donor.

This clonotype was recorded once. A clone one base away is much larger, so this may be a read error. This chain joins TRBV12-1 and TRBJ1-5. TRBV12-1 is a pseudogene locus. This CDR3 contains 12 residues. The CDR3 bases are TGTGCCAGCAGCTGTAGCAATCAGCCCCAGCATTTT. It translates to CASSCSNQPQHF.

The CDR3 DNA follows: TGTGCCAACCACAGGGACGAGGGCACCGGGGAGCTGTTTTTT. Amino acids: CANHRDEGTGELFF. The chain employs TRBV12-3 or TRBV12-4 and TRBJ2-2, with D tentatively TRBD1 (6 bases). The CDR3 is made up of 14 amino acids. V lost 10 bases and J 4 bases, leaving 16 bases between the germline ends.

V is TRBV10-3 and J is TRBJ1-1; D not resolved. The V end was cut by 4 bases, the J end by 0 bases, with 9 bases between. The germline CDR1 and CDR2 sequences are ENHRY and SYGVKD. CDR3 length equals 14 residues. The CDR3 nucleotides read TGTGCCATCAGTGGTATAGACATGAACACTGAAGCTTTCTTT. Translation gives CAISGIDMNTEAFF.

The V and J genes are TRBV4-3 and TRBJ2-7; TRBD2 matches at 9 bases. V dropped 0 bases and J dropped 0; count of bases not matched to a gene: 6. The CDR3 consists of 17 residues. Germline CDR1 reads LGHNA; CDR2 reads YSLEER. The CDR3 reads CASSQDLIAGASYEQYF. The CDR3 DNA reads as TGCGCCAGCAGCCAAGATTTAATAGCGGGGGCCTCCTACGAGCAGTACTTC.

The CDR3 here is CASSFLQGEVEAFF. As DNA, the CDR3 is TGTGCCAGCAGTTTCCTACAGGGGGAGGTTGAAGCTTTCTTT. This chain uses TRBV6-2 or TRBV6-3 with TRBJ1-1; 8 nucleotides align to TRBD1. With 4 bases clipped from V and 7 bases from J, the junction kept 8 bases outside the gene matches. Germline-derived CDR1 and CDR2 are MNHEY and SVGEGT. This CDR3 is built from 14 residues.

The V and J genes are TRBV20-1 and TRBJ1-5, with 8 bases matching TRBD1. The J segment lost 4 bases and the V segment lost 6 bases, leaving 8 bases of the junction unmatched. The germline gives CDR1 DFQATT, CDR2 SNEGSKA (reference sequence). CDR3 size: 14 residues. Here the CDR3 DNA reads TGCAGTGCCGGACAGGGCGCAAATAATCAGCCCCAGCATTTT. Amino acids: CSAGQGANNQPQHF.

This clonotype appeared many times. The chain combines TRBV12-3 or TRBV12-4 with TRBJ1-5; D is uncertain. This CDR3 contains 14 residues. V was pared by 3 bases and J by 0 bases, with 6 bases between. The CDR3 here is CASSFSYSNQPQHF. The CDR3 bases are TGTGCCAGCAGTTTTTCTTATAGCAATCAGCCCCAGCATTTT.

This clonotype showed up just a few times. This chain joins TRBV7-9 and TRBJ2-3; the match to TRBD2 covers 7 bases. V shed 6 bases and J 3 bases; nucleotides not matched to a gene: 9. This CDR3 contains 15 residues. Germline V gene lookup returns CDR1 SEHNR and CDR2 FQNEAQ (reference sequence). CDR3 sequence: CASRQLDGGTDTQYF. Written as DNA, the CDR3 is TGTGCCAGCAGGCAGCTCGACGGGGGGACAGATACGCAGTATTTT.

This clonotype was seen a handful of times. The CDR3 coding sequence is TGCAGTGCTACGCGACAGGGGGGCTATGGCTACACCTTC. This codes for CSATRQGGYGYTF. V is TRBV20-1 and J is TRBJ1-2, with TRBD1 identical over 9 bases. The CDR3 totals 13 residues. CDR1 and CDR2 (germline): DFQATT, SNEGSKA (reference sequence). Trimming removed 4 bases from V and 4 bases from J; junction bases left unmatched: 4.

The chain couples TRBV6-5 to TRBJ1-4; a weak D match, TRBD1 (5 bases). The CDR3 is 15 amino acids. Germline lookup yields CDR1 MNHEY and CDR2 SVGAGI. With 0 bases removed from V and 7 bases from J, the gap between germline ends came to 12 bases. This CDR3 is CASSYSKWGAEKLFF. The CDR3 nucleotides are TGTGCCAGCAGTTACTCGAAGTGGGGCGCTGAAAAACTGTTTTTT.

This chain joins TRBV12-3 or TRBV12-4 and TRBJ2-1; perhaps TRBD1 as D (6 bases). The V end lost 6 bases, the J end lost 12 bases, and 24 bases lay between the germline ends. This CDR3 comprises 15 residues. The CDR3 region has the DNA TGTGCCAGCAGAACCACTCGGCAGGGGAAATTGGGGCAGTTCTTC. It encodes CASRTTRQGKLGQFF.

This clonotype has just a few counts. The chain recombines TRBV12-3 or TRBV12-4 with TRBJ1-2; D ambiguous. V gave up 6 bases and J gave up 8 bases, with 13 bases separating them. The CDR3 length is 12 residues. For the CDR3, the DNA is TGTGCCAGCAGGGTTCCTCCTCGCGGCTACACCTTC. Its protein product is CASRVPPRGYTF.

The V and J genes are TRBV6-5 and TRBJ2-2; maybe TRBD2 (7 bases). The CDR3 is made up of 17 amino acids. Looked up from germline, CDR1 is MNHEY and CDR2 is SVGAGI. V shed 5 bases and J shed 0 bases, with 16 bases lying between them. In nucleotides, the CDR3 is TGTGCCAGCAGTAGGGGAGGGGGGCAATCGAACACCGGGGAGCTGTTTTTT. Amino acid sequence: CASSRGGGQSNTGELFF.

This clonotype was counted ten times or more. This chain connects TRBV6-5 to TRBJ1-1; the D gene is possibly TRBD1 (6 bases). Trimming took off 0 bases at V and 4 bases at J, with 15 bases between the two ends. The CDR3 is 16 amino acids. CDR1 MNHEY and CDR2 SVGAGI come from the germline V gene. CDR3 region: CASSYSLGQTLTEAFF. The CDR3 nucleotides are TGTGCCAGCAGTTACTCGTTAGGACAGACGCTCACTGAAGCTTTCTTT.